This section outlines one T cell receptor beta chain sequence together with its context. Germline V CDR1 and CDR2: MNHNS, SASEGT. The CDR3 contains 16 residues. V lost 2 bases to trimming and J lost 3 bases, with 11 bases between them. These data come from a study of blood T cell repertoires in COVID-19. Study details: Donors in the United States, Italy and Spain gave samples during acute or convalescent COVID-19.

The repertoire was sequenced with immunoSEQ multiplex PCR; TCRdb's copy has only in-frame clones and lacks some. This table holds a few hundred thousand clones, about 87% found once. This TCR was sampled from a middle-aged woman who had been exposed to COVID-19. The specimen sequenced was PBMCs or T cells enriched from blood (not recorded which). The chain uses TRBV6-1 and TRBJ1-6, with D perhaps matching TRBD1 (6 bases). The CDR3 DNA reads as TGTGCCAGCAGTGAACGTCGGACAGTCTATAATTCACCCCTCCACTTT. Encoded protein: CASSERRTVYNSPLHF.